This T cell receptor (beta chain) was retrieved from a study of T cell repertoires in cytomegalovirus infection. Study-wide context: Public TCR beta signatures indicated both CMV infection and matching HLA type.

Germline CDR1 and CDR2: SGHNT and YENEEA. There are 13 residues in the CDR3. Losses at the gene ends were 5 bases for V and 3 bases for J; bases not matched to a gene: 3. The sample holds many counts of this clonotype. The antigen is not known. TCRdb analysed the reads with MiXCR anew, one entry per CDR3 protein. This sample has about 920,000 distinct CDR3 sequences, with more than 25% found just once. This chain links TRBV11-3 with TRBJ2-5, with 7 bases aligning to TRBD2. This specimen consisted of cultured CD8+ T cells from PBMCs, obtained from culture after CMV antigen stimulation. The origin of this receptor is a human donor in good health (CMV status not recorded). Some clones in this sample may be carry-over from other donors' samples. The CDR3 coding sequence is TGTGCCAGCAGCCTTCGGGGGGAAGAGACCCAGTACTTC. It translates to CASSLRGEETQYF.